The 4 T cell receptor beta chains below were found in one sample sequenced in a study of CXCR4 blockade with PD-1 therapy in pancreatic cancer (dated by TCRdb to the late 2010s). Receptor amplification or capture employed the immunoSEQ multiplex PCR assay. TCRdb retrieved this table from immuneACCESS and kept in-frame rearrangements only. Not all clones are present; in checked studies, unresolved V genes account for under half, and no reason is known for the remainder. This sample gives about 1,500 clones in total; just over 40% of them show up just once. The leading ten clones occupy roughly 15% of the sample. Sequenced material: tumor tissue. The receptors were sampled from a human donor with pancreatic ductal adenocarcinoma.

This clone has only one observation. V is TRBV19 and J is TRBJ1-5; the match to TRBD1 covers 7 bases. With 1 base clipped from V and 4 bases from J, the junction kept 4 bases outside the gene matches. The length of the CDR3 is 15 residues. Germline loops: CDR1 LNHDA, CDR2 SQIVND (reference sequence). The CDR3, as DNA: TGTGCCAGTAGTATAGGAGGGGGCAATAATCAGCCCCAGCATTTT. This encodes CASSIGGGNNQPQHF.

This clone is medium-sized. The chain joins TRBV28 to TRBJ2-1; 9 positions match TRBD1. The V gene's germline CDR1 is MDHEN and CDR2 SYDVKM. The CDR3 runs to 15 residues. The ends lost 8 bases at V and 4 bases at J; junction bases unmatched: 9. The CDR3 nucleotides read TGTGCCAGCTCCCCTCGGGGACAGGGTTACAATGAGCAGTTCTTC. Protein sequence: CASSPRGQGYNEQFF.

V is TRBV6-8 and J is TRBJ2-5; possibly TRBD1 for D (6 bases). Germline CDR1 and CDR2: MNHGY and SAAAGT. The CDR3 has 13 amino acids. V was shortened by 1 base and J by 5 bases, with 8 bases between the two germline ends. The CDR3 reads CASSYWTAETQYF. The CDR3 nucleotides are TGTGCCAGCAGTTACTGGACAGCGGAGACCCAGTACTTC.

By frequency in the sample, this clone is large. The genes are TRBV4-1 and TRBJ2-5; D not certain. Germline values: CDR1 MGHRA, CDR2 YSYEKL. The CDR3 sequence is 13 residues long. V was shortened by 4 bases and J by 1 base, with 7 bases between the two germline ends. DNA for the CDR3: TGCGCCAGCAGCCCTTTGCCCCAAGAGACCCAGTACTTC. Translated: CASSPLPQETQYF.